A single T cell receptor (beta chain) is shown here with its context. Seattle enrolled patients during active infection and tracked them longitudinally. Here immunoSEQ multiplex PCR was the method, and the copy in TCRdb shows in-frame clones only, minus some. The sample has about 120,000 clones, around 91% seen once. This record belongs to a study of blood T cell repertoires in COVID-19. With 4 bases removed from V and 0 bases from J, the gap between germline ends came to 16 bases. The CDR3 is 17 residues long. Germline V CDR1 and CDR2: MGHRA, YSYEKL. The specimen was peripheral blood. V usage is TRBV4-1 and J usage is TRBJ2-1, with a tentative D call TRBD1 (5 bases). The sequence came from an older woman with COVID-19, enrolled during active disease. The CDR3, as DNA: TGCGCCAGCAGCCCCTACTTAACAGGTAGCTCCTACAATGAGCAGTTCTTC. Its translation: CASSPYLTGSSYNEQFF.